This T cell receptor (beta chain) was recorded in a study of cytomegalovirus exposure and HLA in healthy donors (dated by TCRdb to 2015 to 2018). Describing the broader study: An earlier analysis of several hundred of the donors reported more than 250 Gb of sequence data and 117 million unique TCR beta sequences from around 200 million T cells. Class I and class II HLA loci were covered by the typing at four-digit resolution. An early release that covered some 640 HLA-typed donors contained approximately 290 gigabases of sequencing data and 65 million to 100 million unique TCR sequences. About five DR-DQ haplotypes were handled as single units for association and clustering, since linkage in the cohort was strong. Donor age, sex, ethnicity and CMV serostatus were compiled alongside the repertoire data. In a later genetic analysis, genome-wide SNP genotypes for about three fifths of the roughly 670 donors were used, and that subset was treated as a discovery cohort. In addition to the first cohort of approximately 650 subjects, a separate validation cohort of 120 different subjects was used. Using immunosequencing, the study profiled T cell repertoires from around 680 subjects and related those repertoires to cytomegalovirus serostatus. The genetic ancestry cluster associated with self-reported Caucasian donors included 80% to 90% of the roughly 400 genotyped donors. The study combined high-throughput TCR immunosequencing, statistical association of individual TCRs with disease status, and machine learning to predict cytomegalovirus infection status. Rather than using new phenotypic data, the later analysis identified candidate immune exposures from TCR beta sequences and from how often those sequences occurred across donors. A later analysis re-examined previously published TCR beta repertoires from hundreds of donors and added high-resolution HLA genotyping to investigate patterns of TCR occurrence. In an earlier analysis of 500 to 650 of the donors, high-throughput TCR beta sequencing was used to judge whether each TCR beta V gene segment behaved as functional or pseudogenic. The study was designed to test whether signatures of past pathogen exposure could be identified by cataloging public T cell receptors. Every discovery cohort repertoire had been produced on one sequencing platform. On average, approximately 250,000 unique TCR beta nucleotide sequences were sequenced per donor among 398 genotyped donors of the cohort, with around 19% of those sequences being non-productive. Typing coverage differed by locus: A, B, C, DRB1 and DQB1 were typed in roughly 620-630 donors, DQA1 in about 550, DPA1 in around 610, and DPB1 in 400 to 480. Overall results and qualifications from the work: The only immune exposure information available for the cohort was CMV serostatus. A further reported finding was that TCR beta sequences accurately predicted the HLA-A and HLA-B alleles for most subjects in the first cohort. In a later genetic analysis, fewer N-insertions in productive TCRs were reported among donors in an Asian-associated ancestry cluster than the roughly 700-donor mean. In a later analysis, most CMV-associated TCR beta chains were found to appear HLA-restricted, with HLA associations seemingly driven largely by CMV exposure. Some IMGT-functional V segments, including TRBV6-2 and TRBV6-3, could not be told apart with the 87-base-pair reads, so those segments were excluded. In vitro tests confirmed that three of the cytomegalovirus-associated TCR beta chains recognize cytomegalovirus antigens. In a later analysis, several top co-occurrence clusters were reported to appear linked to parvovirus B19, influenza, CMV and Epstein-Barr virus. Because HLA typing was missing for some donors at each locus, association tests included only the typed subset. A later analysis associated 15,000 to 20,000 TCR beta sequences with specific HLA alleles at a false discovery rate of 0.05. In an earlier analysis of a few hundred of the donors, most TCR beta V segments were observed in productive rearrangements about 90% or about 30% of the time, broadly matching IMGT annotations. The earlier analysis of approximately 540 of the donors excluded some 16 rarely observed V segments, including chromosome 9 orphons, because counts were too low. The presence/absence analyses assumed that sequencing depth was roughly uniform across donors, and that assumption may not be true. This cohort had only TCR beta chains sequenced, and the lack of alpha or paired-chain data limited which features could be detected. In the study, 150 to 200 TCR beta chains were listed as associated with cytomegalovirus. Correlated functional status among segregating V segments might be attributable to linkage disequilibrium, but an unknown experimental factor could not be ruled out. Strong co-occurrence of HLA alleles, especially DR and DQ, made assigning TCR associations to individual alleles difficult. The classifier was reported to diagnose cytomegalovirus status with high specificity and sensitivity in both the original and validation cohorts. In a later analysis, the rate of TCR association differed among HLA loci, with DRB1 alleles having the most associated TCRs and HLA-C alleles having the fewest. Compared with equally common non-associated chains, HLA-associated TCR beta chains in a later analysis were more clonally expanded and had lower generation probabilities. Most TCR sequences were observed very rarely across donors, whereas some public TCRs were present in many individuals. According to the authors, the approach could potentially be generalized to other disease states and immunological phenotypes. In a later genetic analysis, a missense DCLRE1C variant was associated with V-gene and J-gene trimming of TCR beta chains, and the association was replicated in an independent cohort. A cluster of highly shared sequence variants was judged likely to represent a technical artifact of the sequencing pipeline.

Libraries were made using the immunoSEQ multiplex PCR assay. The multiplex PCR relied on a mix of 60 forward primers for TCR Vbeta segments and 13 reverse primers for TCR Jbeta segments. The CDR3 region of rearranged TCR beta genes was amplified from genomic DNA by a multiplex PCR assay. On the Illumina HiSeq System, the amplified TCR beta libraries were sequenced as 87-base-pair reads. As for the authors' bioinformatics: In a later analysis, some 80 million unique TCR beta chains were counted across the 650 to 700 repertoires, and about 10 million of these chains were shared by at least two donors. To remove PCR and sequencing errors, raw reads were error-corrected and collapsed into unique sequences using a nearest-neighbor algorithm that merged closely related sequences. V, D and J gene segments were assigned by aligning CDR3 sequences to IMGT reference sequences. For a sequence to be retained, a match of at least six nucleotides was required to both a V gene segment and a J gene segment. Rearrangements were called productive when the CDR3 lacked stop codons and stayed in frame with V and J; all others were non-productive. CDR3 was defined by IMGT convention, running from the second conserved V-encoded cysteine to the conserved J-encoded phenylalanine. The earlier analysis of about 560 of the donors excluded any sequence lacking an unambiguous match to a single V gene segment. In an earlier analysis of 450 to 750 of the donors, a V segment was called functional when productive rearrangements were above 56.7%, and segregating when the standard deviation between donors exceeded 5%. A statistical classification framework was built for diagnosing cytomegalovirus status from the catalog of TCR beta chain sequences. V and J gene assignment, in a later analysis, came from comparing TCR nucleotide sequences with IMGT/GENE-DB human TR gene sequences. A later analysis assigned CDR3 sequences and most-parsimonious VDJ recombination scenarios with the TCRdist pipeline. In a later analysis, every TCR beta chain was defined by the combination of its CDR3 amino acid sequence and its V-gene family, and reads without a unique V-gene family were dropped. A later analysis removed several hundred highly shared, low-generation-probability nucleotide sequences to deal with suspected cross-contamination and a sequencing artifact. A later analysis calculated a clonal expansion index for each public chain from normalized within-repertoire ranks of inferred template counts. In a later analysis, generation probabilities were computed with a VDJ recombination model fitted to out-of-frame rearrangements, and the resulting probabilities were checked against IGoR. A later analysis scored TCR-TCR, TCR-HLA and TCR-CMV co-occurrence with hypergeometric tests, applying a repertoire-size bias correction to TCR pairs. False discovery rates were estimated in a later analysis by permuting HLA or CMV assignments 20 times. In a later analysis, co-occurring TCRs were grouped with DBSCAN, and TCRdist sequence similarity was added when clustering was performed within HLA-allele-positive subsets. Repertoires with fewer than 30,000 or more than 120,000 public chains, plus five repertoires with anomalous nucleotide sharing, were excluded from co-occurrence clustering. TCRdb took this table from immuneACCESS and kept in-frame rearrangements with V and J called. Such tables lack part of the clones; where checked against another copy, unresolved V genes explain under half of the gap, and the rest is unexplained. That table supplies the V and J calls and clone size; D and trimming were determined from the DNA. In this sample the table shows over 65,000 clones, less than 80% of which occur a single time. The biggest ten clones account for 6.9% of the sample.

The cohort consisted of 650 to 850 healthy bone marrow donors. At the time of sampling, every cohort member was nominally healthy, though immune exposures that went unrecorded were likely present. The donor was CMV seropositive and was included in the group of approximately 310 seropositive cohort members. A peripheral blood sample was collected from each donor, and TCR beta sequencing was performed on peripheral blood mononuclear cells. Genomic DNA extraction from the blood cell samples was performed with the Qiagen DNeasy Blood Extraction Kit. V loses 5 bases of germline sequence and J loses 7 bases, and the interval between the two ends is 11 bases. Via the germline V gene, CDR1 is SGHTA and CDR2 FQGNSA. Reading from cysteine to phenylalanine, the CDR3 counts 13 amino acids. The kept DNA is CDR3 alone, 39 bases in frame from the first base. As for this clone: This clone's antigen is unknown. No base quality information exists; no much larger clone differs at one position.

This receptor was identified in a woman aged 45-60 years in good health and CMV-seropositive. The rearranged chain carries TRBV7-2 and TRBJ1-4; tentative D gene TRBD1, with 6 bases matching. Material for sequencing was PBMCs. The DNA sequence is given as TGTGCCAGCAGCCCACAGGGTTCTGAAAAACTGTTTTTT. This is translated as CASSPQGSEKLFF.